This T cell receptor beta chain was documented in a study of T cell responses to AZD1222 COVID-19 vaccine. In the case of this clone: What it binds is unknown.

Findings and caveats of the study: Spike regions recognized by vaccine-associated CD4 TCRs spanned the protein, led by 160-218 and 743-854.

TCRdb's copy holds only in-frame clones and misses some; the assay was immunoSEQ multiplex PCR. The table shows around 170,000 clones, with around 90% occurring only once. The CDR3 totals 14 residues. With 5 bases clipped from V and 8 bases from J, the junction kept 11 bases outside the gene matches. The germline gives CDR1 LNHDA, CDR2 SQIVND (reference sequence). The receptor comes from an adult who received the AZD1222 COVID-19 vaccine. The sequencing used peripheral blood, collected 28 days after the second AZD1222 dose. The chain links TRBV19 to TRBJ1-2; TRBD1 matches at 7 bases. The CDR3 spells CASSSNDRVEGYTF. The CDR3 region has the DNA TGTGCCAGTAGTTCGAATGACAGGGTGGAAGGCTACACCTTC. Full variable domain (remainder filled in from reference TRBV19 and TRBJ1-2): DGGITQSPKYLFRKEGQNVTLSCEQNLNHDAMYWYRQDPGQGLRLIYYSQIVNDFQKGDIAEGYSVSREKKESFPLTVTSAQKNPTAFYLCASSSNDRVEGYTFGSGTRLTVV.